This T cell receptor beta chain was profiled in a study of low-dose radiotherapy and immunotherapy resistance in tumors. Overall study: Treatment of Cohort 1 consisted of 0.5 Gy per fraction every 2 weeks, adding up to 6.5 Gy. Cohort 2 patients were irradiated with 1 Gy every two weeks, reaching 13 Gy over 26 weeks. Every two weeks, cyclophosphamide 200 mg/m2 was infused one day before radiation plus immunotherapy.

This clonotype was observed at least ten times. Time point described: after trial treatment. Treatment meaning: LDRT plus nivolumab, ipilimumab, low-dose cyclophosphamide and aspirin (RACIN trial). Between the trimmed V and J ends, which lost 9 bases and 0 bases, there was a span of 19 bases. Germline CDR1 reads LGHNA; CDR2 reads YNFKEQ. This CDR3 is built from 16 residues. TRAV- and TRBV-specific primers were used for first-strand cDNA, which covered alpha and beta chains. A constant-region primer paired with the V-primer adapter amplified TCRs over about 20 PCR cycles. In TCRdb, the reads were re-called with MiXCR into one record per CDR3 protein. The table lists 65,000 to 95,000 distinct CDR3 sequences, 15% to 20% of them singletons, with 1.1% to 1.5% in the top ten.

This TCR was sampled from a male donor with prostate cancer. The material sequenced was PBMCs, taken after low-dose radiotherapy plus immunotherapy. The chain recombines TRBV4-2 with TRBJ2-3; unclear D gene. The CDR3 DNA reads TGTGCCAGTGCCACTACCCCCAGCGAGAGCACAGATACGCAGTATTTT. Translating it yields CASATTPSESTDTQYF.